A single sample is the source of the 5 T cell receptor beta chains below, sequenced in a study of cytomegalovirus exposure and HLA in healthy donors. In the PCR, 60 Vbeta and 13 Jbeta primers were used. Some clones are missing from TCRdb's copy, which holds only in-frame ones; the method was immunoSEQ multiplex PCR. The repertoire holds around 110,000 clones, around three quarters seen once, with 2.5% to 3.5% in the top ten. The material sequenced was PBMCs. The receptor set was obtained from a woman under 30 in good health and CMV-seropositive.

J is TRBJ2-5 and V is TRBV5-4; tentatively, D is TRBD2 (6 bases). Germline CDR1 reads SGHNT; CDR2 reads YYREEE (reference sequence). V was shortened by 0 bases and J by 3 bases, with 6 bases between the two germline ends. There are 13 residues in the CDR3. The DNA of the CDR3 is TGTGCCAGCAGCTTGGGCGGGAAAGAGACCCAGTACTTC. The encoded protein is CASSLGGKETQYF.

The chain has TRBV29-1 and TRBJ2-7, with D maybe TRBD1 (6 bases). In germline, CDR1 is SQVTM, CDR2 ANQGSEA. The ends were cut back, 3 bases at V and 2 bases at J, with 23 bases in the middle. The CDR3 sequence is 17 residues long. CDR3 in DNA: TGCAGCGTTGACAGGGGTAGGCCTCGGGACACAACCTACGAGCAGTACTTC. Translated: CSVDRGRPRDTTYEQYF.

The rearrangement joins TRBV7-3 to TRBJ2-1; 8 nucleotides match TRBD2. J lost 4 bases, V lost 5 bases, and 10 bases had no gene match. Germline CDR1 SGHTA, CDR2 FQGTGA. The CDR3 length is 16 residues. The CDR3 DNA is TGTGCCAGCAGCCCAACGGGTAGCGGGAAGTACAATGAGCAGTTCTTC. The encoded protein is CASSPTGSGKYNEQFF.

The chain recombines TRBV9 with TRBJ2-5; 14 nucleotides line up with TRBD2. The J call may be in error: the DNA end matches TRBJ2-7 better. The CDR3 extends over 15 amino acids. Germline V lookup: CDR1 SGDLS, CDR2 YYNGEE. The CDR3 protein is CASAKGTSGSYEQYF. In DNA, the CDR3 is TGTGCCAGCGCTAAGGGGACTAGCGGGAGTTACGAGCAGTACTTC.

The V call is TRBV4-1, the J call TRBJ2-7; TRBD2 matches at 10 bases. The length of the CDR3 is 15 residues. The J segment lost 4 bases and the V segment lost 1 base, leaving 4 bases of the junction unmatched. Germline V gives CDR1 MGHRA, CDR2 YSYEKL. The CDR3 sequence is CASSQVLAGEYEQYF. In nucleotides, the CDR3 is TGCGCCAGCAGCCAAGTCCTAGCGGGGGAGTACGAGCAGTACTTC.